One and the same sample provided the 7 T cell receptor beta chains below, sequenced in a study of a mutant IDH1 vaccine in newly diagnosed glioma. The data were produced by immunoSEQ multiplex PCR, yet TCRdb's version contains in-frame clones alone and is incomplete. The sample has about 38,000 clones, approximately 78% seen once. The time point was: baseline, week 1 (first vaccination visit). Treatment of the sample: pre-vaccination baseline after standard-of-care therapy. The starting material was PBMCs, obtained from a glioma patient treated with radiotherapy, temozolomide or both. These receptors came from a man in his forties with glioma. Some clones in this sample may be carry-over from other donors' samples.

The chain links TRBV12-5 to TRBJ1-5; D is unclear. In germline, CDR1 is LGHNT, CDR2 FRNRAP. The CDR3 is 13 amino acids. Trimming took off 4 bases at V and 7 bases at J, with 11 bases between the two ends. The CDR3, as DNA: TGTGCTAGTGGTTCCGGACTTCTGCAGCCCCAGCATTTT. Amino acids: CASGSGLLQPQHF.

The V gene is TRBV7-9, the J gene TRBJ2-2; D perhaps matches TRBD1 (6 bases). The CDR3 contains 16 residues. Germline CDR1 reads SEHNR; CDR2 reads FQNEAQ (reference sequence). V was shortened by 2 bases and J by 2 bases, with 12 bases between the two germline ends. In nucleotides, the CDR3 is TGTGCCAGCAGCTTACCCGGGACAATAAACACCGGGGAGCTGTTTTTT. This translates into CASSLPGTINTGELFF.

The J gene is TRBJ1-2, the V gene TRBV18; TRBD1 might be the D (5 bases). The CDR3 has 13 residues. Germline V CDR1 and CDR2: KGHSH, LQKENI. V was shortened by 4 bases and J by 8 bases, with 14 bases between the two germline ends. The CDR3 region has the DNA TGTGCCAGCTCACGCACGCCGGGGGACGGCTACACCTTC. Its translation is CASSRTPGDGYTF.

The chain combines TRBV9 with TRBJ2-5, with TRBD2 matching 7 bases. Germline CDR1 reads SGDLS; CDR2 reads YYNGEE. The V gene end was trimmed by 0 bases and the J gene end by 5 bases; junction bases not matched to a gene: 4. There are 14 residues in the CDR3. The CDR3 sequence: CASSVAVSGETQYF. CDR3 bases: TGTGCCAGCAGCGTAGCGGTTAGCGGGGAGACCCAGTACTTC.

This clone was observed a handful of times. The chain uses TRBV29-1 and TRBJ1-1, with no clear D. V was clipped by 6 bases and J by 3 bases, with 14 bases between them. The CDR3 spans 13 residues. The germline V gene has CDR1 SQVTM and CDR2 ANQGSEA. The CDR3 sequence: CSVVTGRHTEAFF. The DNA of the CDR3 is TGCAGCGTCGTGACGGGCCGACACACTGAAGCTTTCTTT.

The J gene is TRBJ1-2, the V gene TRBV29-1, with a weak D call TRBD1 (5 bases). V shed 2 bases and J shed 4 bases, with 14 bases lying between them. The CDR3 is 14 amino acids. The germline V gene has CDR1 SQVTM and CDR2 ANQGSEA. CDR3: CSVERGARGYGYTF. In nucleotides, the CDR3 is TGCAGCGTTGAAAGAGGGGCCAGAGGCTATGGCTACACCTTC.

V gene TRBV7-9 combines with J gene TRBJ2-3; either TRBD1 or TRBD2 may fit D (5 bases each). Germline values: CDR1 SEHNR, CDR2 FQNEAQ (reference sequence). This CDR3 is 16 amino acids long. V shed 0 bases and J shed 4 bases, with 14 bases lying between them. CDR3 amino acids: CASSLAVKGRADTQYF. The CDR3 DNA follows: TGTGCCAGCAGCTTAGCGGTCAAGGGGAGAGCAGATACGCAGTATTTT.